There are many counts of the clone carrying this T cell receptor beta chain. What it binds is not known. After template switching added a universal primer site, the resulting cDNA carried unique molecular identifiers. One entry per CDR3 protein results from TCRdb running MiXCR on the 5' RACE reads. The sample holds 210,000 or so distinct CDR3 sequences, 7.5% seen once. V was shortened by 6 bases and J by 1 base, with 3 bases between the two germline ends. Germline V gene data show CDR1 as SQVTM and CDR2 as ANQGSEA. This CDR3 region has 11 residues. This specimen comes from a study of identical twins. Study-level findings and limits: Models underpredicted monozygotic twin sharing of out-of-frame TCR alpha.

The sample was also linked to a second study, of yellow fever vaccine responses in identical twins.

The sequencing sample was made of memory (CD45RO+) T cells sorted from blood. This clonotype was sampled from a woman between 18 and 29 years old in good health. This chain uses TRBV29-1 with TRBJ2-2; no firm D call. The CDR3 sequence is CSVGNTGELFF. In DNA form, the CDR3 reads TGCAGCGTCGGGAACACCGGGGAGCTGTTTTTT.